Below are 8 T cell receptor beta chains sequenced from a single sample in a study of OX40 agonist ivuxolimab in advanced cancers. Clones were read by immunoSEQ multiplex PCR, and TCRdb kept only the in-frame ones, dropping some. There are about 55,000 clones in the sample; just under 85% occur only once, and 1% to 1.5% lies in the top ten. The sample in question was CD4+ or CD8+ T cells sorted from blood, obtained in a trial of the OX40 agonist ivuxolimab. Receptors originate from an adult with an advanced solid tumor such as melanoma, head and neck, liver or kidney cancer.

V is TRBV7-2 and J is TRBJ1-2; D gene unclear. CDR1 SGHTA and CDR2 FQGNSA come from the germline V gene. Trimming took 4 bases from V and 2 from J, leaving 11 bases between them. The CDR3 runs 14 residues. The DNA for the CDR3 is TGTGCCAGCAGCTCTTGGACGGGGAACTATGGCTACACCTTC. Protein: CASSSWTGNYGYTF.

This rearrangement joins TRBV7-9 to TRBJ1-2; tentative D call: TRBD1 (6 bases). This CDR3 has 16 residues. Per germline, CDR1 SEHNR and CDR2 FQNEAQ (reference sequence). Between the trimmed V and J ends, which lost 1 base and 7 bases, there was a span of 19 bases. CDR3 residues: CASSLGSWASRGGYTF. The CDR3 DNA reads TGTGCCAGCAGCTTAGGATCTTGGGCCAGCAGGGGTGGCTACACCTTC.

The chain recombines TRBV10-1 with TRBJ1-6; 7 bases agree with TRBD1. From germline, CDR1 is WNHNN and CDR2 SYGVQD (reference sequence). V lost 1 base and J lost 10; bases outside the gene matches: 10. The CDR3 is 16 amino acids. The CDR3 loop reads CASSEFDPQGGSPLHF. The DNA of the CDR3 is TGCGCCAGCAGTGAGTTCGACCCCCAGGGGGGATCACCCCTCCACTTT.

V usage is TRBV5-1 and J usage is TRBJ1-3; D is ambiguous. Between the trimmed V and J ends, which lost 0 bases and 0 bases, there was a span of 10 bases. CDR1 is SGHRS, CDR2 YFSETQ, per germline. There are 16 residues in the CDR3. The CDR3 loop is CASSLGLGNSGNTIYF. DNA of the CDR3: TGCGCCAGCAGCTTGGGGCTGGGGAACTCTGGAAACACCATATATTTT.

The chain combines TRBV4-1 with TRBJ2-1, with 8 bases lining up with TRBD2. Germline CDR1 reads MGHRA; CDR2 reads YSYEKL. The CDR3 spans 19 residues. V trimming: 0 bases; J trimming: 2 bases; junction bases outside the gene matches: 12. The CDR3 is CASSQDSSGSGSAYNEQFF. The DNA for the CDR3 is TGCGCCAGCAGCCAAGATTCTTCAGGGAGCGGGAGTGCCTACAATGAGCAGTTCTTC.

Notes on this clone: An end of the junction differs from the germline gene, which may be a read error. The same CDR3 arises from other DNA sequences in this sample as well. This sequence joins TRBV10-3 and TRBJ2-1; 13 bases map to TRBD2. From germline, CDR1 is ENHRY and CDR2 SYGVKD. CDR3 length equals 14 residues. DNA of the CDR3: TGCGCCATGTCACTAGCGGGAGGGGGCAATGAGCAGTTCTTC. This encodes CAMSLAGGGNEQFF.

The CDR3 sequence is CASSPLSGLAGNTIYF. The DNA for the CDR3 is TGTGCCAGCTCACCACTGTCGGGGCTTGCTGGAAACACCATATATTTT. This rearrangement joins TRBV18 to TRBJ1-3; tentative D call: TRBD1 (5 bases). The CDR3 runs to 16 residues. The V and J ends lost 1 base and 2 bases respectively, with 12 bases between them. Germline lookup yields CDR1 KGHSH and CDR2 LQKENI.

This chain uses TRBV6-5 with TRBJ1-1; 8 bases agree with TRBD1. V lost 6 bases, J lost 6 bases, and 6 bases stayed unmatched. CDR3 size: 13 residues. Germline values: CDR1 MNHEY, CDR2 SVGAGI. The CDR3 nucleotides read TGTGCCAGCAGGAAATCAGGGGGCCCTGAAGCTTTCTTT. Translated, it gives CASRKSGGPEAFF.